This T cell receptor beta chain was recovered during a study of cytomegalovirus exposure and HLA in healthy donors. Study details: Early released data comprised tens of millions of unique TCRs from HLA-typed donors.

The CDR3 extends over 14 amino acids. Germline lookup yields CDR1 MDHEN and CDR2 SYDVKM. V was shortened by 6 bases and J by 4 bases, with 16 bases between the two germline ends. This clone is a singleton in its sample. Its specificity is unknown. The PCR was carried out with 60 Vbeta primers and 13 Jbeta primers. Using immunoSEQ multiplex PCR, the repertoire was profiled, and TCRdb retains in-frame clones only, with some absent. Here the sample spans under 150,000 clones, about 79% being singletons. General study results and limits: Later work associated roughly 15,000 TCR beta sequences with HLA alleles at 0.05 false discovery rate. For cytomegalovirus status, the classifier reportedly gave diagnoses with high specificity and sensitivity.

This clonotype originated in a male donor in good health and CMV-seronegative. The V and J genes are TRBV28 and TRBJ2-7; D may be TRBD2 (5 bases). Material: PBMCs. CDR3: CASSAPGYHYEQYF. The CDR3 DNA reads TGTGCCAGCAGCGCCCCGGGATATCATTACGAGCAGTACTTC.